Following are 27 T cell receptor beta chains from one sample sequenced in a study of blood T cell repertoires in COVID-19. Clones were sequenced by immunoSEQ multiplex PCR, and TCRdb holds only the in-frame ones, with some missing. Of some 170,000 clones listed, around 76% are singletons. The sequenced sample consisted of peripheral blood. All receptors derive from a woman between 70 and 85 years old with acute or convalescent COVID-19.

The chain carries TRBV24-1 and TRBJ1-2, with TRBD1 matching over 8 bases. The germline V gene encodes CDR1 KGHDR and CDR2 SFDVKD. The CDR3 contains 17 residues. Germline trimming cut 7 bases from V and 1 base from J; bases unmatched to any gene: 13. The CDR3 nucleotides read TGTGCCACCAGGGAAACAGGGGGGGTTGGGGATAACTATGGCTACACCTTC. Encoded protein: CATRETGGVGDNYGYTF.

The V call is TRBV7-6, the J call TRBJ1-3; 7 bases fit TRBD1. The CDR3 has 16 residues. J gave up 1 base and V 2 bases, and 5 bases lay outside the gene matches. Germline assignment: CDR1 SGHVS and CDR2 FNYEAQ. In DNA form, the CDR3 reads TGTGCCAGCAGCTTAAACGACAGGGCTTCTGGAAACACCATATATTTT. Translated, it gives CASSLNDRASGNTIYF.

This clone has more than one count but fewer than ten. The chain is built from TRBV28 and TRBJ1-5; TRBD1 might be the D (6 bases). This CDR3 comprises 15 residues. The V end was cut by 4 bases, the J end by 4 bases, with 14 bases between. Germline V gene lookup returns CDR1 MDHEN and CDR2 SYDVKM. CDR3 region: CASSWGGAVNQPQHF. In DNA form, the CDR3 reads TGTGCCAGCAGTTGGGGGGGGGCGGTGAATCAGCCCCAGCATTTT.

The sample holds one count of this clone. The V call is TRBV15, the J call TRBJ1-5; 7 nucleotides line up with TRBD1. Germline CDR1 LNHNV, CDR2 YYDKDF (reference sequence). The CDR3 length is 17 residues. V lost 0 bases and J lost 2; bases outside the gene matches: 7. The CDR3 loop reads CATSRDLRGLGNQPQHF. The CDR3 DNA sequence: TGTGCCACCAGCAGAGATCTAAGGGGGCTGGGCAATCAGCCCCAGCATTTT. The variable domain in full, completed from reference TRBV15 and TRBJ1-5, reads DAMVIQNPRYQVTQFGKPVTLSCSQTLNHNVMYWYQQKSSQAPKLLFHYYDKDFNNEADTPDNFQSRRPNTSFCFLDIRSPGLGDTAMYLCATSRDLRGLGNQPQHFGDGTRLSIL.

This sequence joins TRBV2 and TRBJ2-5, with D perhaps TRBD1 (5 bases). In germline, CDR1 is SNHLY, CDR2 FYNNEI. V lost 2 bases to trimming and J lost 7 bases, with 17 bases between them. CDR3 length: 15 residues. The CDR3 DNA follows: TGTGCCAGCAGTGAATTGCAGGGAAGGGCCAGGACCCAGTACTTC. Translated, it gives CASSELQGRARTQYF.

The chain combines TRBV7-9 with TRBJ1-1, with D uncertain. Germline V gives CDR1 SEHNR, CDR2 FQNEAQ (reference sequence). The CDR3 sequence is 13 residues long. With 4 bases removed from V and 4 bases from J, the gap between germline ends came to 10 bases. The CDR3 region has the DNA TGTGCCAGCAGCTCTCAGCGGGGCACTGAAGCTTTCTTT. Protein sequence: CASSSQRGTEAFF.

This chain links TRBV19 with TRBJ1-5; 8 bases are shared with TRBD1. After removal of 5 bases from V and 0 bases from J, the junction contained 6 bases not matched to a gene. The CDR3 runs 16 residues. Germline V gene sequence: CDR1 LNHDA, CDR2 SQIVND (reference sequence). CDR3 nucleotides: TGTGCCAGTAGTTATCAGGGGGCCAATAGCAATCAGCCCCAGCATTTT. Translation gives CASSYQGANSNQPQHF.

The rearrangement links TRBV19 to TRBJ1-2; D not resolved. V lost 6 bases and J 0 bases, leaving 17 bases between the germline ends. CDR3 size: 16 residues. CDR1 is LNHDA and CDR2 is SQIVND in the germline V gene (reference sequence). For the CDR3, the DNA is TGTGCCAGTAGCACGGTTGTGGGCCGAGCTAACTATGGCTACACCTTC. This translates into CASSTVVGRANYGYTF. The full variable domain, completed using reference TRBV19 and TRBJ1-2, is DGGITQSPKYLFRKEGQNVTLSCEQNLNHDAMYWYRQDPGQGLRLIYYSQIVNDFQKGDIAEGYSVSREKKESFPLTVTSAQKNPTAFYLCASSTVVGRANYGYTFGSGTRLTVV.

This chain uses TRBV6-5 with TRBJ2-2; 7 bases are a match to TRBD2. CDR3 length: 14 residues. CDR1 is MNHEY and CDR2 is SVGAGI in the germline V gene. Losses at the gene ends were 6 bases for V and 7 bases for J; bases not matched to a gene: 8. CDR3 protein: CASREGREIGELFF. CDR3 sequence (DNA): TGTGCCAGCAGGGAGGGGCGGGAGATCGGGGAGCTGTTTTTT.

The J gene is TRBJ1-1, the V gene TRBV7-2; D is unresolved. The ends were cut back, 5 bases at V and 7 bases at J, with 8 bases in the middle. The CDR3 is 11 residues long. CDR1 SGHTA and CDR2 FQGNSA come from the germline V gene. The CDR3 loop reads CASSRLHEAFF. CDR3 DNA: TGTGCCAGCAGCCGACTCCATGAAGCTTTCTTT. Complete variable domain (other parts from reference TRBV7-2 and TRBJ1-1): GAGVSQSPSNKVTEKGKDVELRCDPISGHTALYWYRQSLGQGLEFLIYFQGNSAPDKSGLPSDRFSAERTGGSVSTLTIQRTQQEDSAVYLCASSRLHEAFFGQGTRLTVV.

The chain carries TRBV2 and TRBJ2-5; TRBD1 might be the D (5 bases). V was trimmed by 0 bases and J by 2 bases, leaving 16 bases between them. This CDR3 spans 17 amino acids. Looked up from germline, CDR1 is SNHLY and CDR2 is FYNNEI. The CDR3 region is CASSEAKGQGRQETQYF. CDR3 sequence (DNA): TGTGCCAGCAGTGAAGCGAAGGGGCAGGGAAGGCAAGAGACCCAGTACTTC. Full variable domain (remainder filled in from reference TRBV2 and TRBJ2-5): EPEVTQTPSHQVTQMGQEVILRCVPISNHLYFYWYRQILGQKVEFLVSFYNNEISEKSEIFDDQFSVERPDGSNFTLKIRSTKLEDSAMYFCASSEAKGQGRQETQYFGPGTRLLVL.

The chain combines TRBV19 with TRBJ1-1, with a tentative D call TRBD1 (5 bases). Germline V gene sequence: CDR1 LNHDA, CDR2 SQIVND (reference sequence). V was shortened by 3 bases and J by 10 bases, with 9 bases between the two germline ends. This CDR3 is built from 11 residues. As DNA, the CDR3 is TGTGCCAGTAGTATGCAGGGTCGAGCTTTCTTT. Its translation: CASSMQGRAFF.

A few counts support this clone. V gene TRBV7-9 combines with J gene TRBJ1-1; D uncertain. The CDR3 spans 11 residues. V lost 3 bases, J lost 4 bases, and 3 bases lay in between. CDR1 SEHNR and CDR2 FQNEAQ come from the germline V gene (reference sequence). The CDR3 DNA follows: TGTGCCAGCAGCTTCGGCACTGAAGCTTTCTTT. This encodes CASSFGTEAFF. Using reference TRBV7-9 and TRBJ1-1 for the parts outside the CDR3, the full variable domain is DTGVSQNPRHKITKRGQNVTFRCDPISEHNRLYWYRQTLGQGPEFLTYFQNEAQLEKSRLLSDRFSAERPKGSFSTLEIQRTEQGDSAMYLCASSFGTEAFFGQGTRLTVV.

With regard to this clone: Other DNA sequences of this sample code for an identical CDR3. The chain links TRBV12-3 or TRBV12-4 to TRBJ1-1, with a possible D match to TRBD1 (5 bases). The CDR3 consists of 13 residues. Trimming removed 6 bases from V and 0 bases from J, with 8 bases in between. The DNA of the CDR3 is TGTGCCAGCAGCCGACAGTTGAACACTGAAGCTTTCTTT. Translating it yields CASSRQLNTEAFF.

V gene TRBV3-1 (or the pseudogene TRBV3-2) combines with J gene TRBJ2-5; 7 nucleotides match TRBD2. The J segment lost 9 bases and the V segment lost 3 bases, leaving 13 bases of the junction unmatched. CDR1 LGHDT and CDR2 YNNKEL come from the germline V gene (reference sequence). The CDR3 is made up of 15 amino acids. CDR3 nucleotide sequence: TGTGCCAGCAGCCAGGGGAGCGGGGACCCGTTTCCCCAGTACTTC. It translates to CASSQGSGDPFPQYF.

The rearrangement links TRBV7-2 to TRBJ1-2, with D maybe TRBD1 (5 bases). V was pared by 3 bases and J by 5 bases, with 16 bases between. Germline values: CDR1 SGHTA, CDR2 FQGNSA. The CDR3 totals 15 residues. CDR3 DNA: TGTGCCAGCAGCTTCTACTCCAGGGTGGATTATGGCTACACCTTC. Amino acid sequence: CASSFYSRVDYGYTF.

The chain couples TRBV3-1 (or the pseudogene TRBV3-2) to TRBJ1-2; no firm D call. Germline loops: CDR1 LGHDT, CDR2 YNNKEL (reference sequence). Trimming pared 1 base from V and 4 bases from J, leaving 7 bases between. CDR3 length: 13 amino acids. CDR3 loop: CASSQVNPYGYTF. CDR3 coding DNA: TGTGCCAGCAGCCAAGTCAATCCCTATGGCTACACCTTC.

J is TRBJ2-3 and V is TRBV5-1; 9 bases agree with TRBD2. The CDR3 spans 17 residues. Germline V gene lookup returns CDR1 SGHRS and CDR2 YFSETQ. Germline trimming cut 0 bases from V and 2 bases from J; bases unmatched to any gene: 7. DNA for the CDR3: TGCGCCAGCAGCTTGGAGGGCGGGGGGGCCTCCACAGATACGCAGTATTTT. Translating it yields CASSLEGGGASTDTQYF.

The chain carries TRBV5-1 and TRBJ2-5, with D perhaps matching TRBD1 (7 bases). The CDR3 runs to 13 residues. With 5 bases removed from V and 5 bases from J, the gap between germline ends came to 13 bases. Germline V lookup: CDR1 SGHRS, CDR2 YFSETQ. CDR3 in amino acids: CASSFRGEETQYF. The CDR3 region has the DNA TGCGCCAGCAGTTTCAGGGGGGAGGAGACCCAGTACTTC.

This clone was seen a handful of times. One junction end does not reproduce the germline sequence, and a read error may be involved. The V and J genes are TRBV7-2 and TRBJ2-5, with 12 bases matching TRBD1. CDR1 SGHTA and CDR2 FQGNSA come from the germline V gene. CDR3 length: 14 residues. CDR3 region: CASSSPPGQGAWDF. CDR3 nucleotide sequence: TGTGCCAGCAGCTCTCCCCCGGGACAGGGGGCCTGGGACTTC.

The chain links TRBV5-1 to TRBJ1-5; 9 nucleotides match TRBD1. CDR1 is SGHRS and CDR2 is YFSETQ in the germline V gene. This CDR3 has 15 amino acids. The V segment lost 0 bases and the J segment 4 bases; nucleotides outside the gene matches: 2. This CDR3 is CASSLEGQGNQPQHF. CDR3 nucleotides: TGCGCCAGCAGCTTGGAGGGACAGGGAAATCAGCCCCAGCATTTT. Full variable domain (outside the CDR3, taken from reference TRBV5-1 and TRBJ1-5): KAGVTQTPRYLIKTRGQQVTLSCSPISGHRSVSWYQQTPGQGLQFLFEYFSETQRNKGNFPGRFSGRQFSNSRSEMNVSTLELGDSALYLCASSLEGQGNQPQHFGDGTRLSIL.

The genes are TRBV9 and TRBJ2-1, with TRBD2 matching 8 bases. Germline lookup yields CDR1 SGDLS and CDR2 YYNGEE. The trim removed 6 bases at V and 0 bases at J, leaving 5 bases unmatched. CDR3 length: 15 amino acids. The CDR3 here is CASTRREGSYNEQFF. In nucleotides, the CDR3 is TGTGCCAGCACCCGTCGGGAGGGCTCCTACAATGAGCAGTTCTTC.

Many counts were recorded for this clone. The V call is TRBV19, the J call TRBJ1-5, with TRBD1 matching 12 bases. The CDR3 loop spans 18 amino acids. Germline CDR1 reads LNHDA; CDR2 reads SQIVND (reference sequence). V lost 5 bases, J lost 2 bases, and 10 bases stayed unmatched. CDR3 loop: CASSVPGQGARGNQPQHF. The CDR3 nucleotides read TGTGCCAGTAGTGTCCCGGGACAGGGGGCGCGTGGCAATCAGCCCCAGCATTTT.

CDR3 in amino acids: CASSVSGSTDTQYF. The CDR3 bases are TGTGCCAGCAGCGTAAGCGGATCCACAGATACGCAGTATTTT. This chain links TRBV9 with TRBJ2-3, with D possibly matching TRBD2 (5 bases). V dropped 1 base and J dropped 2 bases, with 8 bases sitting between them. CDR1 and CDR2 from the germline V gene are SGDLS and YYNGEE. The CDR3 length is 14 residues.

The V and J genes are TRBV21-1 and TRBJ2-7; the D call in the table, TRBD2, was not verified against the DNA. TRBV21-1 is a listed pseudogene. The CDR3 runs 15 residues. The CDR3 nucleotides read TGTGCCAGCAGCAAAGGCGTAAGAGGGTCCTACGAGCAGTACTTC. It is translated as CASSKGVRGSYEQYF.

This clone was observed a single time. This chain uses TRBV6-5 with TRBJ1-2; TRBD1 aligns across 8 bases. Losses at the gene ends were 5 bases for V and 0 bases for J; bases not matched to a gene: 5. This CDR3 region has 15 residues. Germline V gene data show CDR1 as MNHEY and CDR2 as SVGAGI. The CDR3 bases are TGTGCCAGCAGTCCAACAGGGGGGACTAACTATGGCTACACCTTC. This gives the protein CASSPTGGTNYGYTF.

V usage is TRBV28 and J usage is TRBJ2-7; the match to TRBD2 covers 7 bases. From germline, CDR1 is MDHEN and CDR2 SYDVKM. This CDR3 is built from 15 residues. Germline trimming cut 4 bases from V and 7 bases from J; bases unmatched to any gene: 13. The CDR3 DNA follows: TGTGCCAGCAGTTCCCCAGGGACTACGCCCCTGGAGCAGTACTTC. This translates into CASSSPGTTPLEQYF.